These 3 T cell receptor beta chains share one sample of origin, sequenced in a study of blood T cells in healthy people across ages. A J-beta primer mix and a sample-barcoded 5' primer were used in a second PCR of roughly 6 to 12 cycles. MiXCR was run by TCRdb on the 5' RACE reads, yielding one entry per CDR3 protein. The profile shows 350,000 to 450,000 distinct CDR3 sequences, more than 45% of them singletons. Sequencing input: blood. These receptors all stem from a man aged 55 to 70 in good health.

This chain links TRBV4-1 with TRBJ2-1; TRBD2 might be the D (5 bases). Germline V gene sequence: CDR1 MGHRA, CDR2 YSYEKL. The V end lost 1 base, the J end lost 7 bases, and 14 bases lay between the germline ends. This CDR3 has 15 amino acids. Written as DNA, the CDR3 is TGCGCCAGCAGCCAAGGAGCGGCCTTGGGGAATGAGCAGTTCTTC. It specifies CASSQGAALGNEQFF.

The chain couples TRBV12-3 or TRBV12-4 to TRBJ2-4; 8 bases line up with TRBD1. The V gene end was trimmed by 7 bases and the J gene end by 12 bases; junction bases not matched to a gene: 8. The CDR3 runs 12 residues. The CDR3 protein is CASNDRGARQYF. The DNA for the CDR3 is TGTGCCAGCAACGACAGGGGCGCGCGTCAGTACTTC.

The chain is built from TRBV29-1 and TRBJ2-5; TRBD1 matches 7 bases. This CDR3 has 15 residues. V lost 1 base to trimming and J lost 2 bases; unmatched junction nucleotides: 7. CDR1 and CDR2 (germline): SQVTM, ANQGSEA. The CDR3 bases are TGCAGCGTTGAAGTCGGGACAGACCTACAAGAGACCCAGTACTTC. Translating it yields CSVEVGTDLQETQYF.